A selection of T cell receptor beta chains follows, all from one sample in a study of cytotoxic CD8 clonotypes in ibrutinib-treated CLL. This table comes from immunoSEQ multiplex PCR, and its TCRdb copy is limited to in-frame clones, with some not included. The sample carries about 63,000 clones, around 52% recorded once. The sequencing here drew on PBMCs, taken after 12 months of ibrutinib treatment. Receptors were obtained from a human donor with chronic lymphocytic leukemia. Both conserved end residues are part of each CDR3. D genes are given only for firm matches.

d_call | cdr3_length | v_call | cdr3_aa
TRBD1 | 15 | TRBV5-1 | CASSFGDRVVSEAFF
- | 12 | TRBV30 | CAWSVWGTALNF
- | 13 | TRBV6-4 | CASSAAEGMPQHF
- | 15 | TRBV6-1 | CASRNKAGWGEKLFF
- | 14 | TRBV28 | CASRRGRADNEQFF
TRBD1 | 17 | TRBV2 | CASSENPWGTGETEAFF
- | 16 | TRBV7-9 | CASSSLGEPNTGELFF
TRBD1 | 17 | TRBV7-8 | CASSLARQGLGGDTQYF
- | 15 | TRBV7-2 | CASSLEVTVNTEAFF
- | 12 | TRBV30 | CAWSALSTEAFF
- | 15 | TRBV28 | CASSLHATGYNEQFF
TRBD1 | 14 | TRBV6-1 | CASSEGGQSYEQYF